This T cell receptor beta chain is from a study of radiation and T cells in renal cell carcinoma. Study results and limitations: Top tumor clonotypes rose in blood 2 weeks post-radiation, then contracted. Only small tumor regions of about 1 g were sampled. Without pretreatment biopsies, baseline tumor clonotype presence was undetermined.

This sample's treatment: 15 Gy SBRT to primary tumor, nephrectomy 4 weeks later. Nephrectomy followed 15 Gy stereotactic body radiation by 4 weeks. Concerning this clone itself: Its antigen is as yet unknown.

The germline CDR1 and CDR2 sequences are SGHDN and FVKESK. Trimming took 6 bases from V and 6 from J; bases not matched to a gene: 14. CDR3 length: 16 amino acids. The protocol was immunoSEQ multiplex PCR, while the TCRdb copy is restricted to in-frame clones and leaves out a portion. The table shows tens of thousands of clones, with more than 45% occurring only once. This TCR was recovered from a woman in her forties or fifties with renal cell carcinoma. This material consisted of tumor tissue, taken from a patient whose treatment included radiotherapy and nephrectomy. This chain joins TRBV14 and TRBJ2-1, with 7 nucleotides matching TRBD2. The CDR3 bases are TGTGCCAGCAGGGGGACTACTAGACAGTCATCCAATGAGCAGTTCTTC. It codes for CASRGTTRQSSNEQFF.